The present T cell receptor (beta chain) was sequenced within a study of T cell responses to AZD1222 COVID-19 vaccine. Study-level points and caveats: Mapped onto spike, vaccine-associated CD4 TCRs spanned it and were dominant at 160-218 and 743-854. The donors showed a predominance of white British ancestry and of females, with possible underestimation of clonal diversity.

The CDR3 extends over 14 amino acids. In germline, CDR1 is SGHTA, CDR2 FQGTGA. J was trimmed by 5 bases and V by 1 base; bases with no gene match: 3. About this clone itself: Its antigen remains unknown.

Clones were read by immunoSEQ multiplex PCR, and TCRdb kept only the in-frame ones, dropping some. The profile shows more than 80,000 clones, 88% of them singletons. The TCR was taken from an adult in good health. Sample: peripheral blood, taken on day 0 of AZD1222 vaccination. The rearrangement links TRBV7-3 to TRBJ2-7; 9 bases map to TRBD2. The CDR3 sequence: CASSLSSGSNEQYF. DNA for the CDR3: TGTGCCAGCAGCTTAAGTAGCGGGAGTAACGAGCAGTACTTC.